This T cell receptor (beta chain) derives from a study of cytomegalovirus exposure and HLA in healthy donors. The CDR3 is 15 amino acids. Trimming pared 1 base from V and 5 bases from J, leaving 14 bases between. Germline V gives CDR1 LGHNA, CDR2 YSLEER. PCR was performed using 60 Vbeta and 13 Jbeta primers. Repertoires were generated with immunoSEQ multiplex PCR, while TCRdb's copy carries only in-frame clones and drops some. Among 200,000 or so clones listed, 87% were seen once. This TCR was sampled from a girl in the first two years of life in good health and CMV-seronegative. The sequenced sample consisted of PBMCs. V gene TRBV4-3 combines with J gene TRBJ2-5; perhaps TRBD2 as D (6 bases). The CDR3: CASSQVLEGLETQYF. The CDR3 DNA follows: TGCGCCAGCAGCCAAGTTCTGGAGGGGCTGGAGACCCAGTACTTC.